The 25 T cell receptor beta chains presented below share a single source sample, sequenced in a study of blood T cell repertoires in COVID-19. This table comes from immunoSEQ multiplex PCR, and its TCRdb copy is limited to in-frame clones, with some not included. The table lists 150,000 to 200,000 clones, around 88% of them singletons. Sequencing input: PBMCs or T cells enriched from blood (not recorded which). These receptors came from a woman aged 30 to 39 who had recovered from COVID-19.

This chain links TRBV28 with TRBJ1-2, with TRBD1 matching over 8 bases. With 3 bases clipped from V and 2 bases from J, the junction kept 5 bases outside the gene matches. The germline CDR1 and CDR2 sequences are MDHEN and SYDVKM. The CDR3 spans 15 residues. The CDR3 region is CASSFAGGANYGYTF. DNA for the CDR3: TGTGCCAGCAGTTTCGCAGGGGGCGCCAACTATGGCTACACCTTC.

The table lists this clone with a few counts. The chain links TRBV10-3 to TRBJ2-3; weak D call: TRBD1 (6 bases). Germline V lookup: CDR1 ENHRY, CDR2 SYGVKD. V lost 4 bases to trimming and J lost 2 bases, with 10 bases between them. There are 14 residues in the CDR3. The CDR3 is CAISVRDTTDTQYF. The CDR3 coding sequence is TGTGCCATCAGTGTCCGGGACACCACAGATACGCAGTATTTT.

The chain has TRBV5-1 and TRBJ2-1; tentative D call: TRBD1 (8 bases). V dropped 3 bases and J dropped 3 bases, with 19 bases sitting between them. The CDR3 is 17 amino acids. Per the germline V gene, CDR1 is SGHRS and CDR2 is YFSETQ. This CDR3 reads CASSSGQGGGVYNEQFF. The CDR3 DNA reads as TGCGCCAGCAGCTCTGGACAGGGAGGGGGCGTCTACAATGAGCAGTTCTTC.

The chain combines TRBV5-1 with TRBJ2-1, with D perhaps TRBD2 (6 bases). There are 17 residues in the CDR3. V lost 5 bases, J lost 2 bases, and 20 bases lay in between. Looked up from germline, CDR1 is SGHRS and CDR2 is YFSETQ. The CDR3 coding sequence is TGCGCCAGCAGTTCCGTCGGGCTAGCGCGCACCTACAATGAGCAGTTCTTC. Residues: CASSSVGLARTYNEQFF.

The chain links TRBV7-8 to TRBJ2-1; 7 nucleotides match TRBD2. Germline V lookup: CDR1 SGHVS, CDR2 FQNEAQ. J was trimmed by 0 bases and V by 4 bases; bases with no gene match: 12. The CDR3 is 18 amino acids. CDR3 sequence (DNA): TGTGCCAGCAGCTCCCCATCGGTGGGAGGGAGCTCCTACAATGAGCAGTTCTTC. It is translated as CASSSPSVGGSSYNEQFF.

V and J are TRBV4-1 and TRBJ1-4; 9 bases fit TRBD1. After removal of 3 bases from V and 4 bases from J, the junction contained 9 bases not matched to a gene. The length of the CDR3 is 17 residues. Germline CDR1 MGHRA, CDR2 YSYEKL. CDR3 sequence: CASSHRIPGQGNEKLFF. CDR3 nucleotides: TGCGCCAGCAGCCATCGGATACCGGGACAGGGTAATGAAAAACTGTTTTTT.

V and J are TRBV28 and TRBJ1-4; TRBD1 might be the D (6 bases). Per the germline V gene, CDR1 is MDHEN and CDR2 is SYDVKM. Trimming removed 6 bases from V and 0 bases from J, with 11 bases in between. This CDR3 comprises 15 residues. The CDR3 sequence is CASRGRQATNEKLFF. The CDR3 DNA reads as TGTGCCAGCAGAGGAAGACAGGCAACTAATGAAAAACTGTTTTTT.

This sequence joins TRBV3-1 (or the pseudogene TRBV3-2) and TRBJ1-1; D is unresolved. This CDR3 spans 13 amino acids. Trimming shortened V by 4 bases and J by 0 bases, and 6 bases separated the two germline ends. Per germline, CDR1 LGHDT and CDR2 YNNKEL (reference sequence). This chain's CDR3 is CASSLTLNTEAFF. CDR3 DNA: TGTGCCAGCAGCCTCACACTGAACACTGAAGCTTTCTTT.

The genes are TRBV6-5 and TRBJ1-5, with 7 positions matching TRBD1. J lost 7 bases, V lost 3 bases, and 3 bases had no gene match. The CDR3 has 13 amino acids. Germline lookup yields CDR1 MNHEY and CDR2 SVGAGI. CDR3 sequence: CASSYDRAQPQHF. The CDR3 bases are TGTGCCAGCAGTTATGACAGGGCCCAGCCCCAGCATTTT.

This chain uses TRBV3-1 (or the pseudogene TRBV3-2) with TRBJ2-3; a possible D gene is TRBD2 (6 bases). CDR3 length equals 18 residues. The germline V and J ends were trimmed by 1 base and 1 base, with 18 bases remaining between them. The V gene's germline CDR1 is LGHDT and CDR2 YNNKEL (reference sequence). The CDR3 loop reads CASSQGVLERARTDTQYF. The CDR3, as DNA: TGTGCCAGCAGCCAAGGGGTTCTGGAGCGGGCTCGCACAGATACGCAGTATTTT.

The chain has TRBV5-1 and TRBJ2-3, with TRBD1 matching over 7 bases. The V gene end was trimmed by 0 bases and the J gene end by 4 bases; junction bases not matched to a gene: 5. The CDR3 extends over 15 amino acids. Germline CDR1 and CDR2: SGHRS and YFSETQ. The CDR3: CASSLEGGAADTQYF. In DNA, the CDR3 is TGCGCCAGCAGCTTGGAAGGGGGCGCGGCAGATACGCAGTATTTT.

J is TRBJ2-7 and V is TRBV29-1; 7 bases are shared with TRBD1. Germline CDR1 SQVTM, CDR2 ANQGSEA. This CDR3 contains 14 residues. Unmatched junction bases numbered 9, after V lost 6 bases and J lost 1 base. For the CDR3, the DNA is TGCAGCGTCCAGAAGACAGGGTTGTCCTACGAGCAGTACTTC. It codes for CSVQKTGLSYEQYF.

The V and J genes are TRBV5-1 and TRBJ2-1, with 10 bases identical to TRBD2. Trimming took 4 bases from V and 5 from J; bases not matched to a gene: 12. CDR3 length equals 17 residues. Germline assignment: CDR1 SGHRS and CDR2 YFSETQ. As DNA, the CDR3 is TGCGCCAGCAGCCAATATCTAGCGGGAGATTTCAACAATGAGCAGTTCTTC. Protein product: CASSQYLAGDFNNEQFF.

The chain uses TRBV5-6 and TRBJ1-2; the D is unclear. The V end lost 2 bases, the J end lost 0 bases, and 14 bases lay between the germline ends. The CDR3 has 16 residues. In germline, CDR1 is SGHDT, CDR2 YYEEEE. The CDR3 DNA is TGTGCCAGCAGCTTCTATACAGATTTAGCTAACTATGGCTACACCTTC. Residues: CASSFYTDLANYGYTF. The whole variable domain, remainder taken from reference TRBV5-6 and TRBJ1-2, is DAGVTQSPTHLIKTRGQQVTLRCSPKSGHDTVSWYQQALGQGPQFIFQYYEEEERQRGNFPDRFSGHQFPNYSSELNVNALLLGDSALYLCASSFYTDLANYGYTFGSGTRLTVV.

The rearrangement uses TRBV4-2 and TRBJ2-1; 7 nucleotides line up with TRBD2. V shed 0 bases and J 2 bases; nucleotides not matched to a gene: 4. The V gene's germline CDR1 is LGHNA and CDR2 YNFKEQ. This CDR3 contains 16 residues. The CDR3 loop is CASSQELAEAYNEQFF. The CDR3 DNA reads as TGTGCCAGCAGCCAAGAGCTAGCGGAGGCCTACAATGAGCAGTTCTTC.

The chain uses TRBV12-3 or TRBV12-4 and TRBJ2-5, with D tentatively TRBD2 (5 bases). The CDR3 extends over 13 amino acids. Trimming shortened V by 3 bases and J by 0 bases, and 5 bases separated the two germline ends. The chain's CDR3 is CASSLRDQETQYF. In DNA, the CDR3 is TGTGCCAGCAGTTTGCGGGACCAAGAGACCCAGTACTTC.

The chain uses TRBV5-1 and TRBJ1-1; possible D gene TRBD1, 6 bases. Trimming shortened V by 5 bases and J by 4 bases, and 12 bases separated the two germline ends. In germline, CDR1 is SGHRS, CDR2 YFSETQ. The CDR3 loop spans 13 amino acids. CDR3 DNA sequence: TGCGCCAGCAGTTCTATAGGGGGCACTGAAGCTTTCTTT. It specifies CASSSIGGTEAFF.

The rearrangement links TRBV28 to TRBJ2-3; 10 bases are a match to TRBD2. V dropped 3 bases and J dropped 5; count of bases not matched to a gene: 5. The V gene's germline CDR1 is MDHEN and CDR2 SYDVKM. The CDR3 spans 15 residues. The CDR3 reads CASSFLAGVVDTQYF. The CDR3 region has the DNA TGTGCCAGCAGTTTTCTAGCGGGAGTGGTAGATACGCAGTATTTT.

This clone was seen a handful of times. The CDR3 nucleotides are TGTGCCAGCTCACCACCCGGACAGGACGAGCAGTACTTC. Its protein product is CASSPPGQDEQYF. J is TRBJ2-7 and V is TRBV18; 7 nucleotides line up with TRBD1. Germline CDR1 and CDR2: KGHSH and LQKENI. The ends lost 0 bases at V and 5 bases at J; junction bases unmatched: 1. The CDR3 sequence is 13 residues long.

The chain recombines TRBV2 with TRBJ2-7; D is undetermined. The V end lost 1 base, the J end lost 7 bases, and 8 bases lay between the germline ends. The CDR3 covers 12 residues. CDR1 and CDR2 from the germline V gene are SNHLY and FYNNEI. The DNA for the CDR3 is TGTGCCAGCAGTGAAGAGGCTAGGGAGCAGTACTTC. Translated, it gives CASSEEAREQYF.

The rearrangement joins TRBV30 to TRBJ1-4; unclear D gene. The CDR3 runs to 13 residues. Germline V CDR1 and CDR2: GTSNPN, SVGIG (reference sequence). V lost 3 bases to trimming and J lost 8 bases, with 13 bases between them. CDR3 coding DNA: TGTGCCTGGAGCCCAGGAGGAGACGAAAAACTGTTTTTT. Translating it yields CAWSPGGDEKLFF.

The genes are TRBV6-5 and TRBJ2-7; TRBD1 might be the D (5 bases). V was shortened by 4 bases and J by 1 base, with 8 bases between the two germline ends. The CDR3 has 13 amino acids. Per the germline V gene, CDR1 is MNHEY and CDR2 is SVGAGI. CDR3 nucleotides: TGTGCCAGCAGTTCCACAGGTTCCTACGAGCAGTACTTC. Translating it yields CASSSTGSYEQYF.

The chain is built from TRBV5-4 and TRBJ2-5, with 8 nucleotides matching TRBD2. Germline loops: CDR1 SGHNT, CDR2 YYREEE (reference sequence). The CDR3 contains 14 residues. V gave up 4 bases and J gave up 4 bases; unmatched junction bases: 6. This chain's CDR3 is CASSPGGGRETQYF. The DNA of the CDR3 is TGTGCCAGCAGCCCCGGCGGGGGGAGAGAGACCCAGTACTTC.

This rearrangement joins TRBV10-3 to TRBJ2-7, with 11 positions matching TRBD1. Germline V CDR1 and CDR2: ENHRY, SYGVKD. This CDR3 comprises 14 residues. The V segment lost 5 bases and the J segment 3 bases; nucleotides outside the gene matches: 3. In nucleotides, the CDR3 is TGTGCCATCAGTCCCGGGACAGGGGGCTACGAGCAGTACTTC. It yields the protein CAISPGTGGYEQYF.

This chain uses TRBV12-3 or TRBV12-4 with TRBJ2-3; no reliable D call. Trimming stripped 3 bases from V and 8 bases from J, with 6 bases between. This CDR3 is built from 11 residues. The CDR3 region has the DNA TGTGCCAGCAGTTTTGAGTCTACGCAGTATTTT. It translates to CASSFESTQYF.